This TCR beta chain was observed in a study of shared clonotypes between healthy human individuals. Study results and limitations: In this cohort, only blood was sampled, and tissue repertoires likely differ.

Method: immunoSEQ multiplex PCR; TCRdb's copy keeps in-frame clones and lacks some. The data hold about 2.3 million clones, with 85% to 95% observed a single time. The V gene lost 7 bases and the J gene lost 5 bases, with 18 bases spanning the gap. Germline CDR1 reads SNHLY; CDR2 reads FYNNEI. The CDR3 runs 14 residues. As to this clone: Antigen specificity is unknown.

The receptor was isolated from a man between 18 and 29 years old in good health. Some clones in this sample may be carry-over from other donors' samples. Sequenced sample: naive CD4+ T cells from PBMCs. Subset specified: CD45RA+ positively selected. The rearrangement joins TRBV2 to TRBJ2-7; D is undetermined. The CDR3 DNA reads TGTGCCAGCAACCGTGGGCTTCCGCAGGACGAGCAGTACTTC. This sequence encodes CASNRGLPQDEQYF.